The 3 T cell receptor beta chains below were found in one sample sequenced in a study of shared clonotypes between healthy human individuals (dated by TCRdb to about 2020). The library was produced with the immunoSEQ multiplex PCR assay. TCRdb took this table from immuneACCESS and kept in-frame rearrangements with V and J called. Such tables lack part of the clones; where checked against another copy, unresolved V genes explain under half of the gap, and the rest is unexplained. The sample data list fewer than 650,000 clones, and around 78% of these were observed just once. Around 13% of the sample comes from the top ten. The sequencing input was PBMCs. The receptors shown here come from a woman in her thirties or forties in good health. Some clones in this sample may be carry-over from other donors' samples.

The chain joins TRBV5-1 to TRBJ1-4, with unresolved D. Germline-derived CDR1 and CDR2 are SGHRS and YFSETQ. The CDR3 sequence is 16 residues long. Trimming took 3 bases from V and 5 from J, leaving 17 bases between them. The CDR3 protein is CASSSTGTGFNEKLFF. Here the CDR3 DNA reads TGCGCCAGCAGCTCTACGGGAACGGGGTTCAATGAAAAACTGTTTTTT. The full variable domain, its missing parts supplied by reference TRBV5-1 and TRBJ1-4, is KAGVTQTPRYLIKTRGQQVTLSCSPISGHRSVSWYQQTPGQGLQFLFEYFSETQRNKGNFPGRFSGRQFSNSRSEMNVSTLELGDSALYLCASSSTGTGFNEKLFFGSGTQLSVL.

This clone was observed a few times. V usage is TRBV19 and J usage is TRBJ1-2; D is uncertain. V lost 3 bases and J lost 3, with 8 bases in between. Germline V lookup: CDR1 LNHDA, CDR2 SQIVND (reference sequence). The CDR3 contains 13 residues. The CDR3, as DNA: TGTGCCAGTAGTATGGTCCGGGACTATGGCTACACCTTC. This sequence encodes CASSMVRDYGYTF.

The chain employs TRBV5-4 and TRBJ1-5, with 7 positions matching TRBD1. The length of the CDR3 is 14 residues. Germline CDR1 reads SGHNT; CDR2 reads YYREEE (reference sequence). The V gene end was trimmed by 4 bases and the J gene end by 9 bases; junction bases not matched to a gene: 10. The CDR3 loop is CASSQPGTAWPQHF. The CDR3 region has the DNA TGTGCCAGCAGCCAACCAGGGACAGCCTGGCCCCAGCATTTT.